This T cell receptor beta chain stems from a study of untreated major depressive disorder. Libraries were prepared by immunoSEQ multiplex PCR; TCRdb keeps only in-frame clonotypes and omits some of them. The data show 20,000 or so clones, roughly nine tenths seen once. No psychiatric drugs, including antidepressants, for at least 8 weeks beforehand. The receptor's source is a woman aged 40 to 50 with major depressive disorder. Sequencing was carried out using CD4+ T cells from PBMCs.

CDR3 sequence reads: CSVRAEDLSYNEQFF. The CDR3 bases are TGCAGCGTTAGGGCGGAGGATCTCTCCTACAATGAGCAGTTCTTC. The gene calls are TRBV29-1 and TRBJ2-1; maybe TRBD2 (5 bases). The CDR3 is made up of 15 amino acids. Germline V gene sequence: CDR1 SQVTM, CDR2 ANQGSEA. The V end was cut by 5 bases, the J end by 0 bases, with 14 bases between.